This is a list of T cell receptor beta chains from one sample in a study of T cell responses to AZD1222 COVID-19 vaccine. Assay used: immunoSEQ multiplex PCR; TCRdb lists only in-frame clones, some missing. The table lists approximately 120,000 clones, more than 70% of them singletons. The sample in question was peripheral blood, obtained on day 0 of AZD1222 vaccination. Every receptor here comes from an adult in good health. Each CDR3 is given without its conserved first and last residue.

v_call cdr3_aa
TRBV15 ATSIAYDSPLH
TRBV28 ASSRWGQGNEKLF
TRBV9 ASSVVPSGRGTDTQY
TRBV28 ASSPRTQETQY
TRBV3-1/TRBV3-2 ASSLTSGGADEQY
TRBV13 ASSSSGTGGQPQH
TRBV19 ASMGRGGGMNTEAF
TRBV9 ASSVAQGEAEQY
TRBV11-3 ASSLEDTSGRETQY
TRBV12-3/TRBV12-4 ASSFFLRAEAF
TRBV28 ASRPVGGGPNEKLF
TRBV3-1/TRBV3-2 ASSQREGLWSSYNEQF
TRBV13 ASSLAGRETQY
TRBV27 ASRTSGINYGYT
TRBV19 ASSIRGRSNTGELF
TRBV15 ATSRDGTAQDTQY
TRBV30 AWSAGSSSNQPQH
TRBV25-1 ASSVQGDTGELF
TRBV5-1 ASSSDTTGYGYT
TRBV19 ASSPRTGVGYT
TRBV30 AWGSGGAVDTQY
TRBV9 ASSVESAGLGSTDTQY
TRBV5-1 ASSLGDTTSGEAF
TRBV15 ATKDGNQPQH
TRBV28 ASSLSGRHQPQH
TRBV2 ASRQLAGVTNEQF
TRBV3-1/TRBV3-2 ASSRGTSGIDEQF
TRBV18 ASLHRGANEKLF
TRBV5-1 ASRPGTSGRIAWETQY
TRBV12-5 ASGPSWGGNTIY
TRBV20-1 SARENTEAF
TRBV19 ASSGRRSGTSTDTQY
TRBV2 ASSVEQSYYEQY
TRBV11-1 ASSFGTGGNYNEQF
TRBV19 ASSIRVWGTSQETQY
TRBV24-1 ATSDSVLGGGCRNTIY
TRBV5-4 ASSPRGSSYNEQF
TRBV12-5 ASGLVRITGETYTDTQY
TRBV15 ATRPLGGVGNQPQH
TRBV29-1 SVAQGNYGYT
TRBV5-1 ASSPGTTAGGQY
TRBV18 ASSQRDQTGELF
TRBV25-1 ASRGTGPTNEKLF
TRBV28 ASSFTVPNTEAF
TRBV3-1/TRBV3-2 ASSSGAGANVLT
TRBV5-1 ASSLEQGWGDEQF
TRBV18 ASSPPRWGDTQY
TRBV5-1 ASSLRGWEQY
TRBV18 ASSLDGQRHLNYNSPLH
TRBV3-1/TRBV3-2 ASSQEGTEAF
TRBV7-9 ASSFGGDREQY
TRBV6-2/TRBV6-3 ASSYRLNSNQPQH
TRBV7-2 ASSLAWLPGHEQF
TRBV5-4 ASSPGTPKQF
TRBV7-9 ASSLGQPGLAGSGETQY
TRBV5-1 ASSLTWTGQETQY
TRBV6-1 ASSEARDRGPYEQY